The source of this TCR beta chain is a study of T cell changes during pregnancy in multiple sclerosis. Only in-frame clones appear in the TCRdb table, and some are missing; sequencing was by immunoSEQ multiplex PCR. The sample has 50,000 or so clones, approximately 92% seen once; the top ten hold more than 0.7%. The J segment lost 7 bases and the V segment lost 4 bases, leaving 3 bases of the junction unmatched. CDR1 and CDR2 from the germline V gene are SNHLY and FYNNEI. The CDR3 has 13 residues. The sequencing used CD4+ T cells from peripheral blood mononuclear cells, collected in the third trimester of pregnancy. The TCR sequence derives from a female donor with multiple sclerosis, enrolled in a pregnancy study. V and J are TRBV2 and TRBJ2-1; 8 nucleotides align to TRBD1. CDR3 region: CASSGDRRNEQFF. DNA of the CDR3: TGTGCCAGCAGTGGGGACAGGCGGAATGAGCAGTTCTTC.